A single TCR beta chain is shown here with its context. RNA extraction was followed by reverse transcription into cDNA, which acted as the sequencing template. The repertoire was sequenced with immunoSEQ multiplex PCR; TCRdb's copy has only in-frame clones and lacks some. The sample has over 100,000 clones; about 59% are singletons. The sample originates from a study of CD8+ T cells in alopecia areata. The treatment: oral pan-JAK inhibitor, 5-10 mg twice daily. The CDR3 loop spans 15 amino acids. The V and J ends lost 5 bases and 0 bases respectively, with 10 bases between them. Germline CDR1 MNHEY, CDR2 SMNVEV (reference sequence).

The sequenced sample was CD8+ T cells sorted from blood, obtained at week 24, from a patient treated with tofacitinib. The receptor comes from a human donor with alopecia areata. J is TRBJ2-2 and V is TRBV27; a weak D match, TRBD1 (6 bases). The CDR3 is CASSLRTANTGELFF. CDR3 nucleotide sequence: TGTGCCAGCAGTCTGAGGACAGCGAACACCGGGGAGCTGTTTTTT.